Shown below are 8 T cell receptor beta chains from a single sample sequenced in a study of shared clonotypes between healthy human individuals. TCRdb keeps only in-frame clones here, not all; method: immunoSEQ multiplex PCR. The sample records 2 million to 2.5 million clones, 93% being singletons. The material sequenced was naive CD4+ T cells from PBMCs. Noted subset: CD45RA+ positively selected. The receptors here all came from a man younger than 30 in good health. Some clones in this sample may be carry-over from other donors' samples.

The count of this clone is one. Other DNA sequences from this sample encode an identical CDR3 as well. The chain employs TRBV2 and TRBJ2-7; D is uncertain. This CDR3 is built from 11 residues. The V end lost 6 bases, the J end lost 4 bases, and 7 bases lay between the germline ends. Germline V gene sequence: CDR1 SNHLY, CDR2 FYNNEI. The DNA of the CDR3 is TGTGCCAGCAGCGACCGGTACGAGCAGTACTTC. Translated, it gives CASSDRYEQYF.

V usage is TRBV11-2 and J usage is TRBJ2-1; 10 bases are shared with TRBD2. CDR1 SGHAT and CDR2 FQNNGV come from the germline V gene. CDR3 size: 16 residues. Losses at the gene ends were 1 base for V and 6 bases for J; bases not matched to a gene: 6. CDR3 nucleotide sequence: TGTGCCAGCAGCTTAGTTCTAGCGGGAGTGGGCAATGAGCAGTTCTTC. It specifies CASSLVLAGVGNEQFF.

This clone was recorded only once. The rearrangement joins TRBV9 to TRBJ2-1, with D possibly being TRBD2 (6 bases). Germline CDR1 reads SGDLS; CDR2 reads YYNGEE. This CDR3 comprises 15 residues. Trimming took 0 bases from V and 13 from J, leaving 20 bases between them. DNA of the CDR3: TGTGCCAGCAGCGTAGTATCTTCGATTGGAGGGAGTCAGTTCTTC. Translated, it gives CASSVVSSIGGSQFF. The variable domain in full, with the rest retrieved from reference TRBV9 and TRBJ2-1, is DSGVTQTPKHLITATGQRVTLRCSPRSGDLSVYWYQQSLDQGLQFLIQYYNGEERAKGNILERFSAQQFPDLHSELNLSSLELGDSALYFCASSVVSSIGGSQFFGPGTRLTVL.

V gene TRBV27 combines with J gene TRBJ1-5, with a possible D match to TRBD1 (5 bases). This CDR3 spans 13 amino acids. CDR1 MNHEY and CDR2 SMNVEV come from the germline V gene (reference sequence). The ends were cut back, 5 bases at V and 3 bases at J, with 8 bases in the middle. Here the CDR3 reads CASSPRVNQPQHF. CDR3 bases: TGTGCCAGCAGTCCCAGGGTCAATCAGCCCCAGCATTTT.

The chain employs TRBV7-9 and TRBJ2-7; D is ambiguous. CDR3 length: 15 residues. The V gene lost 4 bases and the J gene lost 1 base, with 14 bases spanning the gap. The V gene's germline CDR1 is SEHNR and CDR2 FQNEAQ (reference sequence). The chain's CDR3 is CASSSHGVGSYEQYF. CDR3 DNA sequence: TGTGCCAGCAGCTCCCATGGGGTGGGGTCCTACGAGCAGTACTTC.

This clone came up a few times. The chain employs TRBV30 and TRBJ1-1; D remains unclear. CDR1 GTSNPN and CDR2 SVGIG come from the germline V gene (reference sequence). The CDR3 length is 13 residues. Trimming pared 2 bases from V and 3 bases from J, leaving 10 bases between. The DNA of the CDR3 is TGTGCCTGGAGTAAGCAGGCCCACACTGAAGCTTTCTTT. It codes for CAWSKQAHTEAFF.

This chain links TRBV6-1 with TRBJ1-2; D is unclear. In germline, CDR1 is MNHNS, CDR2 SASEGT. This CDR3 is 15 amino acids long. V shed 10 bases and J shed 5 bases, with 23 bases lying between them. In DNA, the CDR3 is TGTGCCACCAGAACATACCCGGGTTCCAATTATGGCTACACCTTC. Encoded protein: CATRTYPGSNYGYTF.

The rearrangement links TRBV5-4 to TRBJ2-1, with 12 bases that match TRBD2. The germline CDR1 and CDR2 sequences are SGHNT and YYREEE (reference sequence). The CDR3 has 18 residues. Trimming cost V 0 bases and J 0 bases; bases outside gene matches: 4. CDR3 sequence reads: CASSLGGLAGSSYNEQFF. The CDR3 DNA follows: TGTGCCAGCAGCTTGGGAGGACTAGCGGGATCCTCCTACAATGAGCAGTTCTTC.